Detailed here is one T cell receptor (beta chain). Its antigen is currently unknown. Method: immunoSEQ multiplex PCR; TCRdb's copy keeps in-frame clones and lacks some. The repertoire holds 60,000 or so clones, with over 90% as singletons. The sample is drawn from a study of OX40 agonist ivuxolimab in advanced cancers. The overall study: Ivuxolimab was delivered to patients intravenously every 2 weeks at doses spanning 0.01 to 10 mg/kg. Cohort: 80% to 90% men, mean age about 60, aged about 20 to 85. Findings of the study overall: Fewer expanded clones were found on average in CD4+ than in CD8+ T cells.

V shed 7 bases and J shed 8 bases, with 20 bases lying between them. Germline V CDR1 and CDR2: MNHEY, SMNVEV (reference sequence). The CDR3 length is 15 residues. This chain connects TRBV27 to TRBJ1-4; D may be TRBD1 (5 bases). The sample was CD4+ or CD8+ T cells sorted from blood, taken in a trial of the OX40 agonist ivuxolimab. The receptor was derived from an adult with an advanced solid tumor such as melanoma, head and neck, liver or kidney cancer. CDR3 DNA sequence: TGTGCCAGCAAATGGCGTGGGGGGAACGGAGAAAAACTGTTTTTT. Translating it yields CASKWRGGNGEKLFF.